This T cell receptor beta chain was retrieved from a study of CD8+ T cells in alopecia areata. The authors extracted RNA and reverse transcribed it into cDNA as the sequencing template. Clones were read by immunoSEQ multiplex PCR, and TCRdb kept only the in-frame ones, dropping some. The sample includes about 37,000 clones, more than 50% of them seen just once. Once sorted, CD4+ cells from four or five patients yielded CD25+CD127- cells. Punch biopsies of lesional scalp, plus peripheral blood, were taken from alopecia areata patients. The germline V gene encodes CDR1 SGHTA and CDR2 FQGNSA. Trimming removed 4 bases at V and 0 bases at J, with 12 bases between. The CDR3 contains 15 residues.

The receptor was derived from a human donor with alopecia areata. Material for sequencing was CD4+ Tregs sorted from blood. This sequence joins TRBV7-2 and TRBJ1-1; D is ambiguous. The CDR3 region is CASSSSLGLNTEAFF. In nucleotides, the CDR3 is TGTGCCAGCAGCTCCAGCCTCGGGCTGAACACTGAAGCTTTCTTT.